These 22 T cell receptor beta chains came from one sample sequenced in a study of spatial heterogeneity in lung cancer. Sample time point: sample taken at primary tumor resection. TCRdb called the 5' RACE reads again in MiXCR, with one record for every CDR3 protein. Here the sample spans some 38,000 distinct CDR3 sequences, 3.1% being singletons. Sequencing was performed on normal lung tissue next to the tumor, taken at surgery. The receptors derive from a male donor with early-stage non-small cell lung cancer.

This clonotype was found many times. The gene calls are TRBV20-1 and TRBJ2-7, with D possibly matching TRBD1 (6 bases). Germline values: CDR1 DFQATT, CDR2 SNEGSKA (reference sequence). V shed 4 bases and J shed 4 bases, with 8 bases lying between them. The CDR3 consists of 11 residues. The CDR3 coding sequence is TGCAGTGCTACCACAGGGTACGAGCAGTACTTC. Amino acid sequence: CSATTGYEQYF.

At least ten counts were recorded for this clonotype. The chain joins TRBV29-1 to TRBJ2-2; D gene uncertain. The CDR3 sequence is 12 residues long. The germline gives CDR1 SQVTM, CDR2 ANQGSEA. Trimming left V 3 bases short and J 6 bases short, with 8 bases between. The CDR3 DNA sequence: TGCAGCGTTGACGGGCGGTCCGGGGAGCTGTTTTTT. Encoded protein: CSVDGRSGELFF.

In regard to this clonotype: This may be a read error, as it is one base from a much larger clone. Without the conserved terminal phenylalanine or tryptophan, this CDR3 likely stems from a read error. This sequence joins TRBV7-2 and TRBJ1-1; maybe TRBD1 (6 bases). Trimming took 1 base from V and 4 from J, leaving 10 bases between them. The CDR3 runs 14 residues. Germline V gene data show CDR1 as SGHTA and CDR2 as FQGNSA. This CDR3 is CASSLEAGVTEAFI. The CDR3 DNA follows: TGTGCCAGCAGCTTAGAGGCAGGGGTCACTGAAGCTTTCATT.

The sample holds many counts of this clonotype. The chain is built from TRBV5-1 and TRBJ2-5; D may be TRBD1 (6 bases). With 0 bases removed from V and 3 bases from J, the gap between germline ends came to 24 bases. Germline V CDR1 and CDR2: SGHRS, YFSETQ. The CDR3 has 19 residues. The CDR3 loop is CASSLVPWNGRGREETQYF. DNA for the CDR3: TGCGCCAGCAGCTTGGTTCCGTGGAATGGCAGGGGAAGGGAAGAGACCCAGTACTTC.

The sample holds many counts of this clonotype. This chain uses TRBV18 with TRBJ2-3; D not resolved. This CDR3 spans 13 amino acids. V shed 2 bases and J shed 5 bases, with 8 bases lying between them. The V gene's germline CDR1 is KGHSH and CDR2 LQKENI. Written as DNA, the CDR3 is TGTGCCAGCTCACCAGGGGATTTAGATACGCAGTATTTT. This gives the protein CASSPGDLDTQYF.

There are many counts of this clonotype. The chain has TRBV20-1 and TRBJ2-2; TRBD1 agrees at 7 bases. CDR3 length: 15 amino acids. Germline V gives CDR1 DFQATT, CDR2 SNEGSKA (reference sequence). Losses at the gene ends were 4 bases for V and 0 bases for J; bases not matched to a gene: 5. CDR3 nucleotide sequence: TGCAGTGCTATAACCGGGACAGCGAACACCGGGGAGCTGTTTTTT. Its translation is CSAITGTANTGELFF.

There are many counts of this clonotype. The chain links TRBV5-1 to TRBJ1-6; D remains ambiguous. The germline gives CDR1 SGHRS, CDR2 YFSETQ. V lost 3 bases and J 11 bases, leaving 9 bases between the germline ends. CDR3 size: 12 residues. CDR3 protein: CASSSGDPPLHF. In DNA form, the CDR3 reads TGCGCCAGCAGCTCCGGGGATCCACCCCTCCACTTT. Looking up the rest from reference TRBV5-1 and TRBJ1-6 gives the full variable domain: KAGVTQTPRYLIKTRGQQVTLSCSPISGHRSVSWYQQTPGQGLQFLFEYFSETQRNKGNFPGRFSGRQFSNSRSEMNVSTLELGDSALYLCASSSGDPPLHFGNGTRLTVT.

In this sample, this clonotype turned up many times. The chain uses TRBV27 and TRBJ1-1; TRBD1 aligns across 10 bases. The CDR3 is 13 residues long. J gave up 11 bases and V 4 bases, and 7 bases lay outside the gene matches. Germline-derived CDR1 and CDR2 are MNHEY and SMNVEV (reference sequence). This CDR3 reads CASSSRDRGRAFF. CDR3 sequence (DNA): TGTGCCAGCAGTTCCCGGGACAGGGGTCGGGCTTTCTTT.

This clonotype has only a few counts. The chain is built from TRBV27 and TRBJ1-6, with 7 bases that match TRBD1. Germline CDR1 and CDR2: MNHEY and SMNVEV (reference sequence). V lost 5 bases to trimming and J lost 11 bases; unmatched junction nucleotides: 9. This CDR3 has 14 residues. The CDR3 spells CASSPQGQFTPLHF. The CDR3 coding sequence is TGTGCCAGCAGTCCCCAGGGACAGTTTACACCCCTCCACTTT.

The table lists this clonotype with many counts. In nucleotides, the CDR3 is TGCAGCGTTGGTTCCCCTAACTATGGCTACACCTTC. It is translated as CSVGSPNYGYTF. The V call is TRBV29-1, the J call TRBJ1-2; D not certain. CDR1 is SQVTM and CDR2 is ANQGSEA in the germline V gene. The CDR3 is made up of 12 amino acids. The ends were cut back, 4 bases at V and 0 bases at J, with 6 bases in the middle.

In its sample, this clonotype was seen many times. The V and J genes are TRBV27 and TRBJ2-7, with a tentative D call TRBD2 (6 bases). The CDR3 is 14 residues long. V was shortened by 6 bases and J by 2 bases, with 14 bases between the two germline ends. CDR1 is MNHEY and CDR2 is SMNVEV in the germline V gene (reference sequence). CDR3 in DNA: TGTGCCAGCAGCCCCCTGCGGGGACCCTACGAGCAGTACTTC. Its protein product is CASSPLRGPYEQYF.

This clonotype has ten or more counts. V usage is TRBV28 and J usage is TRBJ2-4; 8 nucleotides match TRBD1. Germline assignment: CDR1 MDHEN and CDR2 SYDVKM. The trim removed 5 bases at V and 1 base at J, leaving 4 bases unmatched. CDR3 length: 15 amino acids. The CDR3 spells CASSPYRGAKNIQYF. As DNA, the CDR3 is TGTGCCAGCAGTCCGTACAGGGGGGCCAAAAACATTCAGTACTTC.

The genes are TRBV12-3 or TRBV12-4 and TRBJ1-3, with D maybe TRBD1 (6 bases). V was clipped by 3 bases and J by 1 base, with 10 bases between them. The CDR3 length is 15 residues. The CDR3 here is CASSFGRGSGNTIYF. CDR3 nucleotides: TGTGCCAGCAGTTTCGGCAGGGGTTCTGGAAACACCATATATTTT.

This clonotype has at least ten counts. The rearrangement links TRBV7-2 to TRBJ2-5; D call uncertain. V was trimmed by 3 bases and J by 2 bases, leaving 13 bases between them. CDR1 is SGHTA, CDR2 FQGNSA, per germline. The CDR3 has 15 residues. The CDR3 region is CASSFDFALQETQYF. CDR3 coding DNA: TGTGCCAGCAGCTTTGATTTTGCCTTACAAGAGACCCAGTACTTC. The whole variable domain, remainder taken from reference TRBV7-2 and TRBJ2-5, is GAGVSQSPSNKVTEKGKDVELRCDPISGHTALYWYRQSLGQGLEFLIYFQGNSAPDKSGLPSDRFSAERTGGSVSTLTIQRTQQEDSAVYLCASSFDFALQETQYFGPGTRLLVL.

The rearrangement uses TRBV6-1 and TRBJ1-1, with D hard to call. V was pared by 5 bases and J by 8 bases, with 9 bases between. The CDR3 totals 11 residues. Germline V CDR1 and CDR2: MNHNS, SASEGT. The CDR3 region is CASSPLTEAFF. The CDR3 DNA reads as TGTGCCAGCAGTCCCCTGACCGAAGCTTTCTTT.

This clonotype has ten or more counts. The chain joins TRBV6-2 or TRBV6-3 to TRBJ1-1, with D tentatively TRBD1 (5 bases). Per the germline V gene, CDR1 is MNHEY and CDR2 is SVGEGT. The CDR3 has 17 amino acids. V dropped 2 bases and J dropped 1 base, with 17 bases sitting between them. The CDR3 sequence: CASSYPSWGGKNTEAFF. CDR3 DNA sequence: TGTGCCAGCAGTTACCCGTCTTGGGGGGGGAAGAACACTGAAGCTTTCTTT.

The chain recombines TRBV27 with TRBJ2-2, with D hard to call. V dropped 2 bases and J dropped 3 bases, with 4 bases sitting between them. CDR1 and CDR2 (germline): MNHEY, SMNVEV (reference sequence). This CDR3 is 13 amino acids long. This CDR3 reads CASSLRDTGELFF. In nucleotides, the CDR3 is TGTGCCAGCAGTTTAAGGGACACCGGGGAGCTGTTTTTT.

This clonotype was found many times. The genes are TRBV9 and TRBJ2-3; 10 positions match TRBD2. The V segment lost 2 bases and the J segment 2 bases; nucleotides outside the gene matches: 5. CDR3 size: 16 residues. Germline V gene data show CDR1 as SGDLS and CDR2 as YYNGEE. CDR3 region: CASSVEAGGHTDTQYF. The DNA of the CDR3 is TGTGCCAGCAGCGTGGAAGCGGGGGGGCACACAGATACGCAGTATTTT.

This clonotype was observed many times. V usage is TRBV29-1 and J usage is TRBJ1-2, with a tentative D call TRBD1 (5 bases). Trimming stripped 3 bases from V and 4 bases from J, with 15 bases between. Germline-derived CDR1 and CDR2 are SQVTM and ANQGSEA. The CDR3 has 14 residues. As DNA, the CDR3 is TGCAGCGTTGATGTCGGGGGAGTGGGCTATGGCTACACCTTC. Its translation: CSVDVGGVGYGYTF. The full variable domain, with the rest looked up from reference TRBV29-1 and TRBJ1-2, is SAVISQKPSRDICQRGTSLTIQCQVDSQVTMMFWYRQQPGQSLTLIATANQGSEATYESGFVIDKFPISRPNLTFSTLTVSNMSPEDSSIYLCSVDVGGVGYGYTFGSGTRLTVV.

This clonotype was detected a few times. This chain uses TRBV12-3 or TRBV12-4 with TRBJ2-5, with D possibly matching TRBD2 (5 bases). V dropped 8 bases and J dropped 0 bases, with 10 bases sitting between them. There are 13 residues in the CDR3. CDR3 in amino acids: CASRPGYQETQYF. The CDR3 DNA sequence: TGTGCCAGCCGACCGGGATACCAAGAGACCCAGTACTTC.

The sample holds a few counts of this clonotype. The chain uses TRBV20-1 and TRBJ2-3, with D tentatively TRBD2 (5 bases). Between the trimmed V and J ends, which lost 2 bases and 3 bases, there was a span of 12 bases. The CDR3 extends over 14 amino acids. Germline values: CDR1 DFQATT, CDR2 SNEGSKA (reference sequence). CDR3 bases: TGCAGTGCTAGATACCCGGGAACAACAGATACGCAGTATTTT. Protein sequence: CSARYPGTTDTQYF.

Many counts were recorded for this clonotype. The chain combines TRBV7-6 with TRBJ1-5; D remains ambiguous. The V and J ends lost 1 base and 6 bases respectively, with 7 bases between them. Per the germline V gene, CDR1 is SGHVS and CDR2 is FNYEAQ. The CDR3 is made up of 13 amino acids. CDR3 protein: CASSLGWGQPQHF. The CDR3 bases are TGTGCCAGCAGCTTAGGATGGGGTCAGCCCCAGCATTTT.